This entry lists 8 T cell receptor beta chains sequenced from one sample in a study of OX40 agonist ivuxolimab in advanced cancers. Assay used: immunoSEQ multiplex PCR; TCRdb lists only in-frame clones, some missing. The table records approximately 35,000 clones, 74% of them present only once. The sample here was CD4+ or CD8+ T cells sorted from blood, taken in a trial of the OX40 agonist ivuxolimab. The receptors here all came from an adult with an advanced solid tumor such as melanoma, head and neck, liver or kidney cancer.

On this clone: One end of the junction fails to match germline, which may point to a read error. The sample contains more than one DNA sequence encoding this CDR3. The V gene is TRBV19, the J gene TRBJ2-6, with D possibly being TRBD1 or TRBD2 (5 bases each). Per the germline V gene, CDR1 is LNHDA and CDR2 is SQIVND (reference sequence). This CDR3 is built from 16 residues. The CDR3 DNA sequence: TGTGCCAGTAGACCAGGAGGCGCGCCCGGGGCCAACGTTCTGACTTTC. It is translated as CASRPGGAPGANVLTF.

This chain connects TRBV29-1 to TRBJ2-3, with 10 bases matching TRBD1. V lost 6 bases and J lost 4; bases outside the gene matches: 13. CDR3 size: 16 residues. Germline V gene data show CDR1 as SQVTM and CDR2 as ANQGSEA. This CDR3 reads CSVVTLYGQGADTQYF. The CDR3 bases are TGCAGCGTCGTGACCCTGTACGGACAGGGGGCAGATACGCAGTATTTT.

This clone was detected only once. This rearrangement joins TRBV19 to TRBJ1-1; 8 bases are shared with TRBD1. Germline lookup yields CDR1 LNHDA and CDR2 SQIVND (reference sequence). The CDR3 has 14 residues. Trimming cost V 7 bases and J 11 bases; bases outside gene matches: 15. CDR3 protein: CASTPSGRGHGAFF. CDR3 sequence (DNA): TGTGCCAGTACCCCTTCGGGCAGGGGGCATGGGGCTTTCTTT.

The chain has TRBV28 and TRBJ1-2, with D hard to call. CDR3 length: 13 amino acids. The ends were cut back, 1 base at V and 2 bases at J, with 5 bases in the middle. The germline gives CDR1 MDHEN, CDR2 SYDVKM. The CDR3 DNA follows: TGTGCCAGCAGTTTATCAGTAAACTATGGCTACACCTTC. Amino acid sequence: CASSLSVNYGYTF.

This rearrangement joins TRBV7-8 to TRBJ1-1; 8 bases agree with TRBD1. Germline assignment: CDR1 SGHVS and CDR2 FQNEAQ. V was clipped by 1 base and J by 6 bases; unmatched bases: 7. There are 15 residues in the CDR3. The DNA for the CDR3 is TGTGCCAGCAGCTTAGTCGCAGGGGGCGTCGCTGAAGCTTTCTTT. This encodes CASSLVAGGVAEAFF.

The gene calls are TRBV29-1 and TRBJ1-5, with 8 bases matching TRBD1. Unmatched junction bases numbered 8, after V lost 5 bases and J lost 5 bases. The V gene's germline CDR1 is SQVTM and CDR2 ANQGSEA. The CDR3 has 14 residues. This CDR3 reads CSVWLQGQDQPQHF. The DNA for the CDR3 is TGCAGCGTTTGGTTACAGGGACAGGATCAGCCCCAGCATTTT.

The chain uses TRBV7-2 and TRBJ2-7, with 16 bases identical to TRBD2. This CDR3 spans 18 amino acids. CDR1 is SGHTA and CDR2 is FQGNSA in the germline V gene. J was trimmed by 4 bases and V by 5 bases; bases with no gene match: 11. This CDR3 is CASSLTSGTSGGAYEQYF. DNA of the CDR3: TGTGCCAGCAGCCTCACCTCCGGGACTAGCGGGGGGGCTTACGAGCAGTACTTC.

The CDR3 DNA is TGTGCCACCAGCAGATTTGGGCAGGGTGCTAAAAAACTGTTTTTT. Translated, it gives CATSRFGQGAKKLFF. V usage is TRBV15 and J usage is TRBJ1-4, with D perhaps matching TRBD1 (5 bases). V was clipped by 2 bases and J by 9 bases, with 16 bases between them. The V gene's germline CDR1 is LNHNV and CDR2 YYDKDF (reference sequence). The CDR3 consists of 15 residues.